This TCR beta chain was recorded in a study of CD8+CD57+ T cells in acquired aplastic anemia. Study at large: DNA from sorted CD4+ and CD8+ cells averaged around 3 ug. General study findings and limits: Researchers reported that CD8+ Simpson's diversity was not significantly different in patients versus controls.

Genomic DNA provided the template from which TCR beta VDJ and CDR3 profiles were obtained. Each CDR3 protein is one row after TCRdb ran MiXCR on the reads. The sample shows over 150,000 distinct CDR3 sequences, approximately 40% of them seen only once. CDR1 is SGHTA and CDR2 is FQGTGA in the germline V gene. The CDR3 runs 12 residues. The germline V and J ends were trimmed by 7 bases and 6 bases, with 13 bases remaining between them. On this clonotype itself: Its antigen is currently unknown.

Sequences were obtained from sorted CD4+, CD8+, or CD8+CD57+ T cells (not recorded which) from PBMCs. The J gene is TRBJ2-7, the V gene TRBV7-3, with D tentatively TRBD1 (6 bases). The sequence came from a human donor in good health. The DNA of the CDR3 is TGTGCCAGCACCCTTGACAGGCTCGAGCAGTACTTC. Encoded protein: CASTLDRLEQYF.